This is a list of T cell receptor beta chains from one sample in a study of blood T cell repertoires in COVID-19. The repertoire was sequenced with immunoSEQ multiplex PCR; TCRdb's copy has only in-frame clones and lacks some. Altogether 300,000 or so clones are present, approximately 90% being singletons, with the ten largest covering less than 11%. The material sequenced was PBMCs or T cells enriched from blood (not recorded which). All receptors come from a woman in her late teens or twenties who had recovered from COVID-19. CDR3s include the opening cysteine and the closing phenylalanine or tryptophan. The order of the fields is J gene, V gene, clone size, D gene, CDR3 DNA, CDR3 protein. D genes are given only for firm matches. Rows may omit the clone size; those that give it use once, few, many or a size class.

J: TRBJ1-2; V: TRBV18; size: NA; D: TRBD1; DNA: TGTGCCAGCTCACCAACCGGGACAGCCTATAATGGCTACACCTTC; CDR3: CASSPTGTAYNGYTF
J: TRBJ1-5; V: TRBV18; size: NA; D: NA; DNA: TGTGCCAGCTCACCCGCGAGGGCCACGGGGCCCCAGCATTTT; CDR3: CASSPARATGPQHF
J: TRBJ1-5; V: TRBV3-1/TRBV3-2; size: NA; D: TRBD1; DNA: TGTGCCAGCAGCCAGACAGGGGGGAATCAGCCCCAGCATTTT; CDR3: CASSQTGGNQPQHF
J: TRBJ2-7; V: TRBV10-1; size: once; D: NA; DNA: TGCGCCAGCAGTGAGTTTAGGGGCGTCTCCTACGAGCAGTACTTC; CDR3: CASSEFRGVSYEQYF
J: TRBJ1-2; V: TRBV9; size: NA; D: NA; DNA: TGTGCCAGCAGCGTCGCACAGGGAAACTATGGCTACACCTTC; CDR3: CASSVAQGNYGYTF
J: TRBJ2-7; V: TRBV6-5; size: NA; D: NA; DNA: TGTGCCAGCGGCTCGTGGGGCAGGGGTACGGACGAGCAGTACTTC; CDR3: CASGSWGRGTDEQYF
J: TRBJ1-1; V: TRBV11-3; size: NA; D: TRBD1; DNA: TGTGCCAGCAGCGCCCGGACAGGTGAAGCTTTCTTT; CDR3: CASSARTGEAFF
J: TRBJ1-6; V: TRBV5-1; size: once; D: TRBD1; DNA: TGCGCCAGCAGTGCAGGGGGCGGCTCCTATAATTCACCCCTCCACTTT; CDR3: CASSAGGGSYNSPLHF
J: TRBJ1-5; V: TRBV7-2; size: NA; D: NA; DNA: TGTGCCAGCAGCCGGGGACATCACCCAAATCAGCCCCAGCATTTT; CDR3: CASSRGHHPNQPQHF
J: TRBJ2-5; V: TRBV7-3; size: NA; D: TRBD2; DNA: TGTGCCAGCAGCTTAACTAGAAGGGCTAGCGGGTACCAAGAGACCCAGTACTTC; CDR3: CASSLTRRASGYQETQYF
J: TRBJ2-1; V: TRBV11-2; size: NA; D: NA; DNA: TGTGCCAGCAGCTTAGCGGCCGGGGTGTTTGATCAGTTCTTC; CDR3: CASSLAAGVFDQFF
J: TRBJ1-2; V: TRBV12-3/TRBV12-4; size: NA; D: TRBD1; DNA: TGTGCCAGCAGTTTAGGACAGGGCTTTGGCTACACCTTC; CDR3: CASSLGQGFGYTF
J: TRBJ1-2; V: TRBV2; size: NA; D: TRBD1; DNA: TGTGCCAGCAGCCCGGGACAGGGGTTCTTATGGTATGGCTACACCTTC; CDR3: CASSPGQGFLWYGYTF
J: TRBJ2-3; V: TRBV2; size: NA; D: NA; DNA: TGTGCCAGCAGTGAAGAGTTGAGCGGTAGCACAGATACGCAGTATTTT; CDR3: CASSEELSGSTDTQYF
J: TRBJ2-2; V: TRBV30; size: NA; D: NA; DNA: TGTGCCTGGGACAAAAAGGGAACAGGGACCGGGGAGCTGTTTTTT; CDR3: CAWDKKGTGTGELFF
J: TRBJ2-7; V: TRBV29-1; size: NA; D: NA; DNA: TGCAGCGCCGGGACAAGTGGGTTCGGCGAGCAGTACTTC; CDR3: CSAGTSGFGEQYF
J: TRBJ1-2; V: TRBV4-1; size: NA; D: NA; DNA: TGCGCCAGCAGCCAAGAGGACATCTTCTATGGCTACACCTTC; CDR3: CASSQEDIFYGYTF
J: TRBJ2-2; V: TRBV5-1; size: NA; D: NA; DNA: TGCGCCAGCAGCTTGGTGCGCACCGGGGAGCTGTTTTTT; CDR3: CASSLVRTGELFF
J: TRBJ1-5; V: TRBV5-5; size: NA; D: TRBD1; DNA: TGTGCCAGCAGCCCGACCGGGACAGGGACGGGGGGTCAGCCCCAGCATTTT; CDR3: CASSPTGTGTGGQPQHF
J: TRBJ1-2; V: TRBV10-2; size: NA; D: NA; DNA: TGCGCCAGTAGGGAGAGAGGGGGCTACACCTTC; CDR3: CASRERGGYTF
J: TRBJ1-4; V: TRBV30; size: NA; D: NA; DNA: TGTGCCTGGAGTGTCTTAGGGGCAACTAATGAAAAACTGTTTTTT; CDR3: CAWSVLGATNEKLFF
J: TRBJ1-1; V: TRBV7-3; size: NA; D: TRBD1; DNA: TGTGCCAGCAGCTGGGACAGGGGGTGGCTTGAGTGGAACACTGAAGCTTTCTTT; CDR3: CASSWDRGWLEWNTEAFF
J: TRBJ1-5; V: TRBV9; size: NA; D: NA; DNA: TGTGCCAGCAGCGTAGGGGGGGGTGTCAATCAGCCCCAGCATTTT; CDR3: CASSVGGGVNQPQHF
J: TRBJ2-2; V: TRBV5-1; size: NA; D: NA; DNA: TGCGCCAGCAGCCGTAACACCGGGGAGCTGTTTTTT; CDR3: CASSRNTGELFF
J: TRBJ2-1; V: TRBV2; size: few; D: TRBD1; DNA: TGTGCCAGCAGTCAGGGGGTTCGGAATGAGCAGTTCTTC; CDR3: CASSQGVRNEQFF
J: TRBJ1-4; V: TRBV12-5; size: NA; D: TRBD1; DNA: TGTGCTAGTGGTCCGGGACAGGGGGTTGAAAAACTGTTTTTT; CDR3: CASGPGQGVEKLFF
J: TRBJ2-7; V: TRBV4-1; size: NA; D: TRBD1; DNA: TGCGCCAGCAGCCAAGATAAGATACAGGGGATCCACGAGCAGTACTTC; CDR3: CASSQDKIQGIHEQYF
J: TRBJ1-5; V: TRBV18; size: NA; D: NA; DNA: TGTGCCAGCTCACCACCAAAAATTGCAGGGGGCAATCAGCCCCAGCATTTT; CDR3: CASSPPKIAGGNQPQHF
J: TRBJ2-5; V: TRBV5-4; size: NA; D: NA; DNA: TGTGCCAGCAGCTTGGAGCATCCGGGGGAGACCCAGTACTTC; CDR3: CASSLEHPGETQYF